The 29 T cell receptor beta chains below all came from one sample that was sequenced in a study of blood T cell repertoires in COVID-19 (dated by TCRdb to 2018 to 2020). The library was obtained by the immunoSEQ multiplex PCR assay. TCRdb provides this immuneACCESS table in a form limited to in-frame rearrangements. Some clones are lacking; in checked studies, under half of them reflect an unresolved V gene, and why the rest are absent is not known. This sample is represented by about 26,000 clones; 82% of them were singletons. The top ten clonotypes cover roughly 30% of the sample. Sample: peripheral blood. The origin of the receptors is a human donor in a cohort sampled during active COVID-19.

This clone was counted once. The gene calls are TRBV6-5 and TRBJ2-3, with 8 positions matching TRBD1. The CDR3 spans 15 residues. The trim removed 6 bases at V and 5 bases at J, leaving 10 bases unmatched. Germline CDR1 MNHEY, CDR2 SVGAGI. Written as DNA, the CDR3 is TGTGCCAGCAGGGGGACAGGCTCTGGGGGAGATACGCAGTATTTT. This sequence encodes CASRGTGSGGDTQYF.

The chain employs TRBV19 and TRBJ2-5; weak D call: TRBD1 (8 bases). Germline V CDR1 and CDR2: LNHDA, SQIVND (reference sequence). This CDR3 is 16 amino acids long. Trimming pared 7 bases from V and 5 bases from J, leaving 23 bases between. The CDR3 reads CASTQTGGGRWETQYF. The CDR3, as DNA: TGTGCCAGTACCCAAACAGGGGGGGGAAGGTGGGAGACCCAGTACTTC.

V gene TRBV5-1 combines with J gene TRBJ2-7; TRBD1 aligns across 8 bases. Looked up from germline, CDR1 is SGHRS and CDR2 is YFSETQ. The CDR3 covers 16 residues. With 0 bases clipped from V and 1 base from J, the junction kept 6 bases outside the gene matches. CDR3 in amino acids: CASSLGARGQSYEQYF. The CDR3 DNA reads TGCGCCAGCAGCTTGGGTGCCAGGGGGCAATCCTACGAGCAGTACTTC. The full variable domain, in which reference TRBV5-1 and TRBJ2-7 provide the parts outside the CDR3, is KAGVTQTPRYLIKTRGQQVTLSCSPISGHRSVSWYQQTPGQGLQFLFEYFSETQRNKGNFPGRFSGRQFSNSRSEMNVSTLELGDSALYLCASSLGARGQSYEQYFGPGTRLTVT.

Here the CDR3 reads CASSVSGTGGSEQFF. For the CDR3, the DNA is TGCGCCAGCAGCGTATCAGGGACAGGGGGCAGTGAGCAGTTCTTC. V gene TRBV5-1 combines with J gene TRBJ2-1, with 12 bases aligning to TRBD1. The germline gives CDR1 SGHRS, CDR2 YFSETQ. This CDR3 has 15 residues. The J segment lost 9 bases and the V segment lost 4 bases, leaving 8 bases of the junction unmatched.

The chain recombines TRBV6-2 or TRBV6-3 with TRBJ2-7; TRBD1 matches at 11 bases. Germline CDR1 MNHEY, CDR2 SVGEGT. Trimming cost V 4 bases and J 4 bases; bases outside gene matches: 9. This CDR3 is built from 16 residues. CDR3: CASSFPGQGARYEQYF. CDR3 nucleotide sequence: TGTGCCAGCAGTTTTCCTGGACAGGGGGCTCGATACGAGCAGTACTTC.

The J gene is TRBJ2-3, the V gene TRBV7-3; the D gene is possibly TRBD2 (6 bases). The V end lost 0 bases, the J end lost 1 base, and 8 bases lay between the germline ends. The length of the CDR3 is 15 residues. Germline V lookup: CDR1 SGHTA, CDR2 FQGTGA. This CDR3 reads CASSLTVAGTDTQYF. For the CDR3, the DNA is TGTGCCAGCAGCTTAACGGTAGCGGGCACAGATACGCAGTATTTT.

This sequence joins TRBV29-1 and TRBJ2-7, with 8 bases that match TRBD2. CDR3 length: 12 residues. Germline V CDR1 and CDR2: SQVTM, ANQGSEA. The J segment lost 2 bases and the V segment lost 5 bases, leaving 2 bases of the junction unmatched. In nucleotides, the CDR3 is TGCAGCGTTACAGCGGGAGCCTACGAGCAGTACTTC. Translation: CSVTAGAYEQYF.

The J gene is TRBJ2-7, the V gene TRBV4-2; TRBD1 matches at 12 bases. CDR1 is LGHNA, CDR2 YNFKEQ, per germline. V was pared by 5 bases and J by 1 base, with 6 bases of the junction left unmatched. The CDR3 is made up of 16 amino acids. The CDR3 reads CASSEGTGGRSYEQYF. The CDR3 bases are TGTGCCAGCAGCGAAGGGACAGGGGGCCGATCCTACGAGCAGTACTTC.

As DNA, the CDR3 is TGTGGGAGGAAGCGGTCTTTTGCTGACACTGAAGCTTTCTTT. It codes for CGRKRSFADTEAFF. The rearrangement uses TRBV30 and TRBJ1-1; D gene uncertain. CDR3 length: 14 amino acids. Germline V CDR1 and CDR2: GTSNPN, SVGIG (reference sequence).

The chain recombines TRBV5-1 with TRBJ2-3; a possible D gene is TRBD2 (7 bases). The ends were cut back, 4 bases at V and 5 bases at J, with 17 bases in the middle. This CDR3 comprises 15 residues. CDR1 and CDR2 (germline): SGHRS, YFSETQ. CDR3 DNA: TGCGCCAGCAGCGGAGGGGGGGCAAACGGAGATACGCAGTATTTT. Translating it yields CASSGGGANGDTQYF.

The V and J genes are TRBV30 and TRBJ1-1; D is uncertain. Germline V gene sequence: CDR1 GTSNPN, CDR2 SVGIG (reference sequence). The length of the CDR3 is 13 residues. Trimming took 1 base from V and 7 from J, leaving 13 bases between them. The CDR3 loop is CAWSEVVGGEAFF. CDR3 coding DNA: TGTGCCTGGAGTGAAGTAGTCGGCGGTGAAGCTTTCTTT.

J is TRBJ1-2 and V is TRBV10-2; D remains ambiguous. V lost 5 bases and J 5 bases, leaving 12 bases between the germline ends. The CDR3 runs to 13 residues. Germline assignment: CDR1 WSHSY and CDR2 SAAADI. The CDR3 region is CASSLGREYGYTF. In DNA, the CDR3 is TGCGCCAGCAGTTTGGGCCGGGAATATGGCTACACCTTC.

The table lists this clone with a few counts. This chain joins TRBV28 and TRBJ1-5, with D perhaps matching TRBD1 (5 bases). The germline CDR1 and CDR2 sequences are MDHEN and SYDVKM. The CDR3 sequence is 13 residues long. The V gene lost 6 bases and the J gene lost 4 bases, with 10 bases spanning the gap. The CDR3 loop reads CASSADSNQPQHF. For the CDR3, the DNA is TGTGCCAGCAGCGCCGACAGTAATCAGCCCCAGCATTTT.

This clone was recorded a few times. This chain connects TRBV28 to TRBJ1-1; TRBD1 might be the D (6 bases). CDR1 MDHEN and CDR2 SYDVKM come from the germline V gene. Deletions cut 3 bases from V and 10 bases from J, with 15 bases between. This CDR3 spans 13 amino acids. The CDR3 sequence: CASSLGAGKTAFF. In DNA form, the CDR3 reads TGTGCCAGCAGTTTGGGGGCAGGAAAGACAGCTTTCTTT.

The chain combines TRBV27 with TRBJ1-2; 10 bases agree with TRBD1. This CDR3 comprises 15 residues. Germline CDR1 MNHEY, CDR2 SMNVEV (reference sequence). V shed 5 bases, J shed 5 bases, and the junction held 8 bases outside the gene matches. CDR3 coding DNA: TGTGCCAGCAGTAAAGGGACAGGGGTAGGGTATGGCTACACCTTC. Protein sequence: CASSKGTGVGYGYTF.

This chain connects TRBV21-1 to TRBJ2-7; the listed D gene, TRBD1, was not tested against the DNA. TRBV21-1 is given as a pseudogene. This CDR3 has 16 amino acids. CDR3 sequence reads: CASRLGDTRPSYEQYF. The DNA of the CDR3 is TGTGCCAGCCGCTTAGGGGATACGCGTCCCAGCTACGAGCAGTACTTC.

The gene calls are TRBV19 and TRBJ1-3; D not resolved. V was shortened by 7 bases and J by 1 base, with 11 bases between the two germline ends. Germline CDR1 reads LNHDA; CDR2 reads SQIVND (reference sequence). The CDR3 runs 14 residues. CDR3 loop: CASNNRVSGNTIYF. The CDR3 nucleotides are TGTGCCAGTAATAACCGGGTTTCTGGAAACACCATATATTTT.

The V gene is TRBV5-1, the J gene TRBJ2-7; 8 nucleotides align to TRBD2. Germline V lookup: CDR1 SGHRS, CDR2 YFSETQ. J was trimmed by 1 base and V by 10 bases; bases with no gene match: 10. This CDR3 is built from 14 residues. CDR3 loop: CASCLRGGSYEQYF. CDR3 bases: TGCGCCTCCTGTTTACGCGGGGGGTCCTACGAGCAGTACTTC.

The chain's CDR3 is CASSLEWGRGLREQYF. DNA for the CDR3: TGTGCCAGCAGCTTAGAGTGGGGCAGGGGGCTACGAGAGCAGTACTTC. The V gene is TRBV7-2, the J gene TRBJ2-7; TRBD1 aligns across 8 bases. This CDR3 is 16 amino acids long. In germline, CDR1 is SGHTA, CDR2 FQGNSA. V dropped 1 base and J dropped 7; count of bases not matched to a gene: 12.

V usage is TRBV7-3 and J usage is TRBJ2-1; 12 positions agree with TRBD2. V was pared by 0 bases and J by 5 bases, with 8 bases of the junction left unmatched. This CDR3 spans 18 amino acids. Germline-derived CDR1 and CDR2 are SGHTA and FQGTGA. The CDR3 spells CASSLTNLAGGRDNEQFF. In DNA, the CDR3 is TGTGCCAGCAGCTTAACAAACCTAGCGGGGGGGCGTGACAATGAGCAGTTCTTC. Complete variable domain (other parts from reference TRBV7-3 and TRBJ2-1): GAGVSQTPSNKVTEKGKYVELRCDPISGHTALYWYRQSLGQGPEFLIYFQGTGAADDSGLPNDRFFAVRPEGSVSTLKIQRTERGDSAVYLCASSLTNLAGGRDNEQFFGPGTRLTVL.

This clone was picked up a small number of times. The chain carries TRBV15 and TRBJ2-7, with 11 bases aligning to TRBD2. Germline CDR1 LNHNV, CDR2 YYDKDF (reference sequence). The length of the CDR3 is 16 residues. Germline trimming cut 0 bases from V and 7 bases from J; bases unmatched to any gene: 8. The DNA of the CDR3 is TGTGCCACCAGCAGAGACACCGCTAGCGGGAGGCGAGAGCAGTACTTC. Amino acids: CATSRDTASGRREQYF.

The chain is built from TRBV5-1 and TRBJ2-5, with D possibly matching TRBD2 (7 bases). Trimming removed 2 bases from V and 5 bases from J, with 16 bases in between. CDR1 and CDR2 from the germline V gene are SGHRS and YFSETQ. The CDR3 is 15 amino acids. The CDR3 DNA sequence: TGCGCCAGCAGCTTTGGGGGGGCTCAAAGGGAGACCCAGTACTTC. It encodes CASSFGGAQRETQYF.

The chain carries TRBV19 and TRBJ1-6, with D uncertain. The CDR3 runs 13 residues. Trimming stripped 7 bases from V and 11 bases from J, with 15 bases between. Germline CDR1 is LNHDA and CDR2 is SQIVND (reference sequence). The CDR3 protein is CASTPTRMTPLHF. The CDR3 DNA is TGTGCCAGTACCCCGACTCGGATGACACCCCTCCACTTT.

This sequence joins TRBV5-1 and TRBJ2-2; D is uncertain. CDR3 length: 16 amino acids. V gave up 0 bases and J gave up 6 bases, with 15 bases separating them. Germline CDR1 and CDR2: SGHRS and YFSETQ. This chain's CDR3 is CASSLAGHNSPGELFF. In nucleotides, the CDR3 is TGCGCCAGCAGCTTGGCTGGCCACAATTCCCCCGGGGAGCTGTTTTTT.

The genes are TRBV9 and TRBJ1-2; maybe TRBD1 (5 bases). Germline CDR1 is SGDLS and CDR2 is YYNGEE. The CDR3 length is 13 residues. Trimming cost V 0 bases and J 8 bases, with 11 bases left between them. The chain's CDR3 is CASSVAGNSGYTF. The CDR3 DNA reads TGTGCCAGCAGCGTAGCAGGGAATAGCGGCTACACCTTC. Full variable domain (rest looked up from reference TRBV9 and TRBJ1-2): DSGVTQTPKHLITATGQRVTLRCSPRSGDLSVYWYQQSLDQGLQFLIQYYNGEERAKGNILERFSAQQFPDLHSELNLSSLELGDSALYFCASSVAGNSGYTFGSGTRLTVV.

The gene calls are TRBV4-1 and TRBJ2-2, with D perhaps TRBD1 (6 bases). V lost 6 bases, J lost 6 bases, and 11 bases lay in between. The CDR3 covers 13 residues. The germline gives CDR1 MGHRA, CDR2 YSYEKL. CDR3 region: CASRHRESGELFF. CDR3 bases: TGCGCCAGCAGGCACAGGGAATCCGGGGAGCTGTTTTTT.

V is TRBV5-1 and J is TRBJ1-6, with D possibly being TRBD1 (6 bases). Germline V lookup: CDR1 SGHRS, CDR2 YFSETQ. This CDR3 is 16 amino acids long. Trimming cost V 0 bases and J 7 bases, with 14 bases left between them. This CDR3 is CASSLVLNRENSPLHF. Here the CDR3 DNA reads TGCGCCAGCAGCTTGGTTTTAAACAGGGAGAATTCACCCCTCCACTTT.

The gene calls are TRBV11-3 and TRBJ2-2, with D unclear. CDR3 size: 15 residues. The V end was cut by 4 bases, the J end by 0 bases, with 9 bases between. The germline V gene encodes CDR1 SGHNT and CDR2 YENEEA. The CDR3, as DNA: TGTGCCAGCAGCTCCGTAGCTGCGAACACCGGGGAGCTGTTTTTT. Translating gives CASSSVAANTGELFF.

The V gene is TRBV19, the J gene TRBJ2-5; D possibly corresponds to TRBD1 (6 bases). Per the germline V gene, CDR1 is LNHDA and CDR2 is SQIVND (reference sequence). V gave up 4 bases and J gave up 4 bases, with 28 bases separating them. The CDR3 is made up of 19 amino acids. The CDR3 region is CASSKTHQGLDGPGETQYF. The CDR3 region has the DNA TGTGCCAGTAGTAAAACCCATCAGGGGCTGGATGGTCCAGGAGAGACCCAGTACTTC.